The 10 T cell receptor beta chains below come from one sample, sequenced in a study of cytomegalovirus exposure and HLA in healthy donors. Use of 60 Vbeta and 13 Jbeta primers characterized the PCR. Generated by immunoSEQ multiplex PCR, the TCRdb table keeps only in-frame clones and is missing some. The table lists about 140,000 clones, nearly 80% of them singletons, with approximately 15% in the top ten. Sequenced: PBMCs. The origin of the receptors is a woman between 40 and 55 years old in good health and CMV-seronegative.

The CDR3 sequence: CASDRDVEQYF. CDR3 nucleotides: TGTGCCAGTGACAGGGATGTCGAGCAGTACTTC. The chain is built from TRBV7-3 and TRBJ2-7; 7 nucleotides line up with TRBD1. In germline, CDR1 is SGHTA, CDR2 FQGTGA. The CDR3 is 11 amino acids. Trimming removed 9 bases from V and 6 bases from J; junction bases left unmatched: 5. Combining the CDR3 with reference TRBV7-3 and TRBJ2-7 gives the whole variable domain GAGVSQTPSNKVTEKGKYVELRCDPISGHTALYWYRQSLGQGPEFLIYFQGTGAADDSGLPNDRFFAVRPEGSVSTLKIQRTERGDSAVYLCASDRDVEQYFGPGTRLTVT.

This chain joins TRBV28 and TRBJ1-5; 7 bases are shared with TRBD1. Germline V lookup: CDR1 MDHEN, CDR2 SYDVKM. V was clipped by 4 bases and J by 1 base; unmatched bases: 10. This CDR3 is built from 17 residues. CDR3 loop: CASSSFGGGASNQPQHF. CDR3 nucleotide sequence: TGTGCCAGCAGTTCCTTCGGAGGGGGCGCAAGCAATCAGCCCCAGCATTTT.

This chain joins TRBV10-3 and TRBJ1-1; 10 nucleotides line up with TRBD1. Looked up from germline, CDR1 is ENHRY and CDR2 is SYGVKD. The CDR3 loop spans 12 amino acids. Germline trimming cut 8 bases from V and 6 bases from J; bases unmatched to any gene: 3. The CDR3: CAIATGGAEAFF. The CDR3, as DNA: TGTGCCATCGCGACAGGGGGCGCTGAAGCTTTCTTT.

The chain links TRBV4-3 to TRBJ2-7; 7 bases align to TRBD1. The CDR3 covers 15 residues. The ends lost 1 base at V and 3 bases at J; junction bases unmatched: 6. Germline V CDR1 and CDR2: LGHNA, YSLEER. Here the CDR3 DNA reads TGCGCCAGCAGCCAAGGCCGGACAGGTCACTACGAGCAGTACTTC. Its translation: CASSQGRTGHYEQYF.

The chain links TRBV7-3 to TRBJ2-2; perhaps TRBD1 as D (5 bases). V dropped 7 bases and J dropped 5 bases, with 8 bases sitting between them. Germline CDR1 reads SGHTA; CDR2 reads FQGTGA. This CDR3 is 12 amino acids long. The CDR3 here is CASTPGTGELFF. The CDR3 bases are TGTGCCAGCACGCCAGGGACCGGGGAGCTGTTTTTT.

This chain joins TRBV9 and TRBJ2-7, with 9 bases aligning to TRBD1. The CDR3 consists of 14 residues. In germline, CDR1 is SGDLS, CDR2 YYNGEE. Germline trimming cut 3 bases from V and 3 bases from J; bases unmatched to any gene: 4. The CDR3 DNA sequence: TGTGCCAGCAGCGGGGACAGGGATAACTACGAGCAGTACTTC. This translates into CASSGDRDNYEQYF.

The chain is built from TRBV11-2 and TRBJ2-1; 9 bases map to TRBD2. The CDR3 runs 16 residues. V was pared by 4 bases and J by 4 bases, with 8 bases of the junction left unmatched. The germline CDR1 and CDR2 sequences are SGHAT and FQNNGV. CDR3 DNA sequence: TGTGCCAGCAGCTCTAGCGGGGAGGAAAATTACAATGAGCAGTTCTTC. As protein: CASSSSGEENYNEQFF.

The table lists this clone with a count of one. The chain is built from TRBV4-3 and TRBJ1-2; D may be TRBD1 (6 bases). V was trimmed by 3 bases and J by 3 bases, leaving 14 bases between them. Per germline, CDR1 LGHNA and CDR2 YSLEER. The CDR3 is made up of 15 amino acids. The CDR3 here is CASSQPWGHDYGYTF. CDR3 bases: TGCGCCAGCAGCCAGCCCTGGGGACACGACTATGGCTACACCTTC.

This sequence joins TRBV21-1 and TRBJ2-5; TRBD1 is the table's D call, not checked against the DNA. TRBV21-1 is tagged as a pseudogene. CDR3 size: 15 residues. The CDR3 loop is CASSSRTGKKETQYF. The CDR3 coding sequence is TGTGCCAGCAGCTCCCGGACAGGAAAAAAAGAGACCCAGTACTTC.

The CDR3 protein is CASSLRVSGETQYF. CDR3 DNA sequence: TGCGCCAGCAGCTTGCGGGTTTCAGGGGAGACCCAGTACTTC. The rearrangement uses TRBV5-1 and TRBJ2-5, with D perhaps TRBD1 (5 bases). CDR1 and CDR2 from the germline V gene are SGHRS and YFSETQ. Trimming shortened V by 1 base and J by 5 bases, and 12 bases separated the two germline ends. The CDR3 loop spans 14 amino acids.